Listed here is a single T cell receptor (beta chain). Its antigen is currently unknown. The PCR was carried out with 60 Vbeta primers and 13 Jbeta primers. Measured with immunoSEQ multiplex PCR; TCRdb has only the in-frame clones, and not every one. This table holds some 170,000 clones, 82% found once. Germline CDR1 reads LNHDA; CDR2 reads SQIVND (reference sequence). J lost 9 bases, V lost 4 bases, and 8 bases had no gene match. This CDR3 has 15 amino acids. These data originate in a study of cytomegalovirus exposure and HLA in healthy donors. Study-level findings and limits: Altogether, 170 or so TCR beta chains were recorded as cytomegalovirus-associated.

Sequences were obtained from PBMCs. The V call is TRBV19, the J call TRBJ2-1, with 11 bases matching TRBD2. The receptor was isolated from a girl aged 2 to 10 in good health and CMV-seropositive. The CDR3 region has the DNA TGTGCCAGTAGTACTCTTTTAGCGGGAGGGCGTGAGCAGTTCTTC. Translating gives CASSTLLAGGREQFF.